This T cell receptor beta chain was identified in a study of blood T cell repertoires in COVID-19. As for the study in general: There were acute and convalescent COVID-19 samples, and they came from the United States, Italy and Spain. Sources were T cells, B-cell-depleted T cells, or PBMCs; the material itself was cDNA or gDNA.

Original processing notes: Reference gene primer amplification in the assay estimated nucleated cell counts. TCRdb's table, derived via immunoSEQ multiplex PCR, lists solely in-frame clones and lacks some. That table gives V, J and clone size, and the DNA gave D and trimming. The sample carries around 320,000 clones, about nine tenths recorded once. The V end lost 6 bases, the J end lost 2 bases, and 13 bases lay between the germline ends. In germline, CDR1 is LGHDT, CDR2 YNNKEL (reference sequence). The CDR3 spans 15 residues. The source is a woman in her twenties or thirties who had recovered from COVID-19. The specimen was peripheral blood. The chain carries TRBV3-1 (or the pseudogene TRBV3-2) and TRBJ2-2; no firm D call. The CDR3 region has the DNA TGTGCCAGCAGACGGAGCCTCTTTAACACCGGGGAGCTGTTTTTT. Protein product: CASRRSLFNTGELFF.